The source of this T cell receptor (beta chain) is a study of cytomegalovirus exposure and HLA in healthy donors. 13 Jbeta primers and 60 Vbeta primers were used for the PCR. The repertoire was sequenced with immunoSEQ multiplex PCR; TCRdb's copy has only in-frame clones and lacks some. The data show 120,000 to 150,000 clones, approximately 83% seen once. Notes on the study in general: Reports state that TCR beta sequences accurately predicted most subjects' HLA-A and HLA-B alleles.

Trimming cost V 4 bases and J 0 bases; bases outside gene matches: 7. CDR1 is SGHRS, CDR2 YFSETQ, per germline. The CDR3 covers 15 residues. Turning to this clone: The antigen remains undetermined.

The chain recombines TRBV5-1 with TRBJ2-7; 7 nucleotides line up with TRBD1. The sample was PBMCs. This receptor was taken from a middle-aged woman in good health and CMV-seronegative. The CDR3 spells CASSRGQASSYEQYF. CDR3 DNA sequence: TGCGCCAGCAGCCGCGGACAGGCGAGCTCCTACGAGCAGTACTTC.